The 21 T cell receptor beta chains given below trace back to one sample, sequenced in a study of blood T cells in healthy people across ages. Sample-barcoded 5' priming and a J-beta primer mix drove a second PCR of roughly 6 to 12 cycles. Via MiXCR, TCRdb re-called the 5' RACE reads, giving one row per CDR3 protein. There are roughly 680,000 distinct CDR3 sequences in the sample; more than 20% occur only once, and more than 3% lies in the top ten. The sample comprised blood. The receptors come from a man between 65 and 85 years old in good health.

The chain has TRBV20-1 and TRBJ1-1; maybe TRBD1 (5 bases). Trimming left V 0 bases short and J 1 base short, with 9 bases between. This CDR3 is built from 14 residues. Germline V gene lookup returns CDR1 DFQATT and CDR2 SNEGSKA (reference sequence). In nucleotides, the CDR3 is TGCAGTGCTAGAGAAAGGGGAGGGAACACTGAAGCTTTCTTT. Translating it yields CSARERGGNTEAFF.

As concerns this clonotype: One end of the junction varies from germline; a read error may be responsible. The rearrangement joins TRBV5-6 to TRBJ2-1; D may be TRBD1 (6 bases). The germline CDR1 and CDR2 sequences are SGHDT and YYEEEE. The CDR3 extends over 13 amino acids. CDR3 nucleotides: TGTGCCAACAGCCCGACAGGAGTCAATGAGCAGTTCTTC. This sequence encodes CANSPTGVNEQFF.

The V call is TRBV2, the J call TRBJ2-1; D not resolved. Trimming stripped 3 bases from V and 6 bases from J, with 9 bases between. The CDR3 contains 13 residues. The germline V gene encodes CDR1 SNHLY and CDR2 FYNNEI. This chain's CDR3 is CASSDLVSNEQFF. The CDR3 DNA sequence: TGTGCCAGCAGTGATTTAGTATCCAATGAGCAGTTCTTC.

In its sample, this clonotype was seen a few times. This chain links TRBV7-9 with TRBJ2-3; TRBD1 aligns across 9 bases. The CDR3 is 13 residues long. Germline V gene lookup returns CDR1 SEHNR and CDR2 FQNEAQ (reference sequence). V gave up 5 bases and J gave up 10 bases; unmatched junction bases: 7. The CDR3 protein is CASSLGTGKAQYF. The DNA for the CDR3 is TGTGCCAGCAGCCTCGGGACAGGGAAGGCGCAGTATTTT.

J is TRBJ2-6 and V is TRBV28; 8 bases are shared with TRBD1. V lost 6 bases to trimming and J lost 4 bases; unmatched junction nucleotides: 5. Germline V CDR1 and CDR2: MDHEN, SYDVKM. The CDR3 is made up of 15 amino acids. CDR3 in DNA: TGTGCCAGCAGAAGCCAGGGGGCGGGGGCCAACGTCCTGACTTTC. Translated: CASRSQGAGANVLTF.

A few counts support this clonotype. The conserved phenylalanine or tryptophan normally closing the CDR3 is absent here, so this likely arose from a read error. V is TRBV11-2 and J is TRBJ2-7, with 9 bases matching TRBD2. This CDR3 has 15 amino acids. Trimming removed 1 base from V and 4 bases from J; junction bases left unmatched: 5. The germline V gene encodes CDR1 SGHAT and CDR2 FQNNGV. The CDR3 bases are TGTGCCAGCAGCTTAGTTGGCGGGAGGGTATACGAGCAGTACATC. Protein: CASSLVGGRVYEQYI.

This clonotype was counted ten times or more. The chain recombines TRBV4-3 with TRBJ2-2; D might be TRBD2 (6 bases). Germline loops: CDR1 LGHNA, CDR2 YSLEER. The CDR3 is made up of 15 amino acids. V was clipped by 0 bases and J by 1 base, with 6 bases between them. The CDR3 here is CASSQEEGNTGELFF. As DNA, the CDR3 is TGCGCCAGCAGCCAAGAGGAGGGGAACACCGGGGAGCTGTTTTTT.

This clonotype was observed a handful of times. The chain recombines TRBV7-2 with TRBJ2-5; TRBD1 matches 9 bases. Germline loops: CDR1 SGHTA, CDR2 FQGNSA. The CDR3 consists of 15 residues. The V and J ends lost 5 bases and 4 bases, in that order; junction bases with no gene match: 8. The CDR3 loop reads CASSLPGQGTETQYF. CDR3 nucleotides: TGTGCCAGCAGCCTCCCGGGACAGGGAACAGAGACCCAGTACTTC.

The chain couples TRBV15 to TRBJ1-4; D is ambiguous. Trimming took 11 bases from V and 10 from J, leaving 8 bases between them. This CDR3 comprises 9 residues. Per the germline V gene, CDR1 is LNHNV and CDR2 is YYDKDF (reference sequence). The DNA for the CDR3 is TGTGCCGCCTCCCGAAAACTGTTTTTT. Translation: CAASRKLFF.

The CDR3 bases are TGTGCCATCAGTGAGGGGTGGAACACTGAAGCTTTCTTT. Translating gives CAISEGWNTEAFF. The chain uses TRBV10-3 and TRBJ1-1; D gene ambiguous. The V gene's germline CDR1 is ENHRY and CDR2 SYGVKD. The length of the CDR3 is 13 residues. Between the trimmed V and J ends, which lost 2 bases and 1 base, there was a span of 5 bases.

V usage is TRBV7-2 and J usage is TRBJ2-5, with a weak D call TRBD2 (5 bases). The J call is uncertain, as TRBJ2-1 better fits the DNA end. This CDR3 contains 15 residues. Germline V lookup: CDR1 SGHTA, CDR2 FQGNSA. The chain's CDR3 is CASSYWANSANEQFF. CDR3 sequence (DNA): TGTGCCAGCAGCTATTGGGCTAATAGCGCGAATGAGCAGTTCTTC.

This clonotype was seen a few times. The chain has TRBV5-1 and TRBJ2-1; D may be TRBD1 or TRBD2 (5 bases each). The V and J ends lost 3 bases and 4 bases respectively, with 11 bases between them. The CDR3 spans 14 residues. The germline V gene has CDR1 SGHRS and CDR2 YFSETQ. The CDR3: CASSWDGQYNEQFF. CDR3 DNA: TGCGCCAGCAGCTGGGACGGCCAATACAATGAGCAGTTCTTC. Full variable domain (outside the CDR3, taken from reference TRBV5-1 and TRBJ2-1): KAGVTQTPRYLIKTRGQQVTLSCSPISGHRSVSWYQQTPGQGLQFLFEYFSETQRNKGNFPGRFSGRQFSNSRSEMNVSTLELGDSALYLCASSWDGQYNEQFFGPGTRLTVL.

As to this clonotype: An end of the junction differs from the germline gene, which may be a read error. The chain carries TRBV18 and TRBJ1-4, with 10 bases matching TRBD1. The CDR3 is 16 amino acids. Per germline, CDR1 KGHSH and CDR2 LQKENI. This chain's CDR3 is CACSRQGQGFNEKLFF. As DNA, the CDR3 is TGTGCCTGCTCACGGCAGGGACAGGGGTTTAATGAAAAACTGTTTTTT. The variable domain in full, with the rest retrieved from reference TRBV18 and TRBJ1-4, is NAGVMQNPRHLVRRRGQEARLRCSPMKGHSHVYWYRQLPEEGLKFMVYLQKENIIDESGMPKERFSAEFPKEGPSILRIQQVVRGDSAAYFCACSRQGQGFNEKLFFGSGTQLSVL.

The chain joins TRBV4-1 to TRBJ1-1, with D possibly TRBD1 on 5 matching bases. Trimming took 3 bases from V and 0 from J, leaving 17 bases between them. In germline, CDR1 is MGHRA, CDR2 YSYEKL. The CDR3 length is 17 residues. The CDR3 nucleotides are TGCGCCAGCAGCCAGGACCGACAGACAATCATGAACACTGAAGCTTTCTTT. Translated: CASSQDRQTIMNTEAFF.

The chain uses TRBV28 and TRBJ1-2; tentative D call: TRBD1 (6 bases). Germline lookup yields CDR1 MDHEN and CDR2 SYDVKM. V was clipped by 5 bases and J by 3 bases, with 13 bases between them. This CDR3 has 14 residues. The CDR3 loop reads CASSSEQGYYGYTF. In DNA form, the CDR3 reads TGTGCCAGCAGTAGTGAACAGGGATACTATGGCTACACCTTC.

Concerning this clonotype: Compared with germline, one end of the junction differs, possibly owing to a read error. The chain couples TRBV6-2 or TRBV6-3 to TRBJ2-1, with a possible D match to TRBD1 (5 bases). The CDR3 is made up of 13 amino acids. Germline V gene lookup returns CDR1 MNHEY and CDR2 SVGEGT. CDR3 DNA sequence: TGTGCCAGCAGTAACTCAGGGATCCATGAGCAGTTCTTC. This translates into CASSNSGIHEQFF.

This clonotype turned up a few times. This chain uses TRBV18 with TRBJ2-7, with a possible D match to TRBD1 (6 bases). Germline CDR1 and CDR2: KGHSH and LQKENI. Between the trimmed V and J ends, which lost 0 bases and 13 bases, there was a span of 13 bases. The CDR3 loop spans 12 amino acids. The CDR3: CASSPPERTVYF. The CDR3 DNA follows: TGTGCCAGCTCACCACCGGAACGGACAGTTTACTTC.

The chain is built from TRBV7-6 and TRBJ2-1, with 7 bases fitting TRBD1. Germline V gene sequence: CDR1 SGHVS, CDR2 FNYEAQ. Trimming at V came to 5 bases and at J to 5 bases, leaving 6 bases not matched to a gene. The CDR3 is 14 residues long. CDR3 bases: TGTGCCAGCAGCGTACAGGGGTGGAACAATGAGCAGTTCTTC. Protein: CASSVQGWNNEQFF.

This clonotype occurred a few times. The chain links TRBV14 to TRBJ2-5; the D is unclear. The germline gives CDR1 SGHDN, CDR2 FVKESK. V gave up 0 bases and J gave up 6 bases, with 5 bases separating them. The CDR3 sequence is 12 residues long. The CDR3 DNA is TGTGCCAGCAGCCAAGATTGGCAGACCCAGTACTTC. This translates into CASSQDWQTQYF. Full variable domain (missing parts from reference TRBV14 and TRBJ2-5): EAGVTQFPSHSVIEKGQTVTLRCDPISGHDNLYWYRRVMGKEIKFLLHFVKESKQDESGMPNNRFLAERTGGTYSTLKVQPAELEDSGVYFCASSQDWQTQYFGPGTRLLVL.

The rearrangement joins TRBV11-2 to TRBJ2-3; possible D gene TRBD2, 6 bases. This CDR3 comprises 18 residues. V was shortened by 5 bases and J by 4 bases, with 25 bases between the two germline ends. Per the germline V gene, CDR1 is SGHAT and CDR2 is FQNNGV. In DNA form, the CDR3 reads TGTGCCAGCAGCCCCCTCTCCGGACTATCCAATGGGGCAGATACGCAGTATTTT. It yields the protein CASSPLSGLSNGADTQYF.

Only a few counts were recorded for this clonotype. The chain uses TRBV18 and TRBJ2-1; 11 positions match TRBD2. This CDR3 has 16 amino acids. Losses at the gene ends were 5 bases for V and 0 bases for J; bases not matched to a gene: 3. Germline CDR1 KGHSH, CDR2 LQKENI. The DNA for the CDR3 is TGTGCCAGCTCAAAAACTAGCGGGAGCTCCTACAATGAGCAGTTCTTC. It translates to CASSKTSGSSYNEQFF.